The 11 T cell receptor beta chains listed next were all sequenced from one sample in a study of blood T cell repertoires in COVID-19. The assay was immunoSEQ multiplex PCR, and TCRdb's table has in-frame clones only and misses some. The sample records roughly 430,000 clones, roughly 86% being singletons. Source material: PBMCs or T cells enriched from blood (not recorded which). Source of these receptors: a woman aged 40-49 years with acute COVID-19.

This clone was picked up one time. The chain employs TRBV5-5 and TRBJ1-1; TRBD1 is a possible D gene (6 bases). Germline V lookup: CDR1 SGHKS, CDR2 YYEKEE (reference sequence). This CDR3 region has 13 residues. V shed 4 bases and J shed 5 bases, with 12 bases lying between them. Written as DNA, the CDR3 is TGTGCCAGCAGCAACAGGGTCGGGACTGAAGCTTTCTTT. Translating it yields CASSNRVGTEAFF.

The rearrangement uses TRBV10-2 and TRBJ2-2; 8 positions match TRBD1. J gave up 1 base and V 5 bases, and 3 bases lay outside the gene matches. This CDR3 is built from 15 residues. Germline lookup yields CDR1 WSHSY and CDR2 SAAADI. CDR3 sequence reads: CASSLGQGNTGELFF. The CDR3 DNA follows: TGCGCCAGCAGTCTAGGACAGGGGAACACCGGGGAGCTGTTTTTT.

The rearrangement joins TRBV5-8 to TRBJ1-6, with TRBD1 matching over 11 bases. This CDR3 comprises 14 residues. J gave up 7 bases and V 3 bases, and 0 bases lay outside the gene matches. Germline CDR1 SGHTS, CDR2 YDEGEE. CDR3 protein: CASSWDRGNSPLHF. DNA of the CDR3: TGTGCCAGCAGCTGGGACAGGGGGAATTCACCCCTCCACTTT.

The V call is TRBV20-1, the J call TRBJ1-6; D not resolved. Germline CDR1 is DFQATT and CDR2 is SNEGSKA (reference sequence). CDR3 length: 17 amino acids. V was trimmed by 3 bases and J by 4 bases, leaving 19 bases between them. The CDR3 sequence: CSASTQLDPTYNSPLHF. CDR3 in DNA: TGCAGTGCTAGTACCCAGTTAGATCCGACTTATAATTCACCCCTCCACTTT.

V usage is TRBV29-1 and J usage is TRBJ2-5; tentatively, D is TRBD1 (6 bases). Trimming removed 0 bases at V and 4 bases at J, with 12 bases between. The CDR3 is made up of 14 amino acids. Germline-derived CDR1 and CDR2 are SQVTM and ANQGSEA. DNA of the CDR3: TGCAGCGTTGAAGACAGGGGACGACCAGAGACCCAGTACTTC. Residues: CSVEDRGRPETQYF.

The chain has TRBV2 and TRBJ2-2, with TRBD2 matching 15 bases. V was pared by 9 bases and J by 5 bases, with 10 bases of the junction left unmatched. Looked up from germline, CDR1 is SNHLY and CDR2 is FYNNEI. The CDR3 totals 17 residues. The CDR3 loop reads CASPRTSGGARTGELFF. CDR3 nucleotides: TGTGCCAGTCCGAGGACTAGCGGGGGGGCGAGGACCGGGGAGCTGTTTTTT.

The chain combines TRBV12-5 with TRBJ1-5; D gene unclear. CDR1 and CDR2 (germline): LGHNT, FRNRAP. The V and J ends lost 1 base and 7 bases respectively, with 8 bases between them. The CDR3 runs to 13 residues. DNA for the CDR3: TGTGCTAGTGGTTTGGAGCCGGGGCAGCCCCAGCATTTT. It is translated as CASGLEPGQPQHF.

This chain uses TRBV12-3 or TRBV12-4 with TRBJ2-5; no definite D call. The CDR3 has 13 residues. Trimming shortened V by 1 base and J by 4 bases, and 7 bases separated the two germline ends. The CDR3 loop reads CASSLGLGETQYF. The CDR3 region has the DNA TGTGCCAGCAGTTTAGGGCTAGGAGAGACCCAGTACTTC.

V gene TRBV20-1 combines with J gene TRBJ2-3, with D unresolved. Germline assignment: CDR1 DFQATT and CDR2 SNEGSKA (reference sequence). Trimming removed 5 bases at V and 5 bases at J, with 8 bases between. CDR3 length: 11 residues. The DNA for the CDR3 is TGCAGTGCTCACTTAAGAGATACGCAGTATTTT. Translated, it gives CSAHLRDTQYF.

The rearrangement uses TRBV23-1 and TRBJ1-6; 8 bases line up with TRBD1. TRBV23-1 is an ORF, with its function uncertain. J lost 7 bases, V lost 0 bases, and 8 bases had no gene match. The CDR3 runs to 17 residues. The CDR3 loop is CASSQSDRGRKNSPLHF. As DNA, the CDR3 is TGCGCCAGCAGTCAATCCGACAGGGGCCGGAAAAATTCACCCCTCCACTTT.

This clone was recorded once. The rearrangement uses TRBV6-5 and TRBJ2-3; the D gene is possibly TRBD2 (6 bases). The CDR3 totals 14 residues. Germline V gene sequence: CDR1 MNHEY, CDR2 SVGAGI. The V end lost 7 bases, the J end lost 0 bases, and 11 bases lay between the germline ends. The CDR3 DNA reads TGTGCCAGCAATTGGGCGGGGAGCACAGATACGCAGTATTTT. This encodes CASNWAGSTDTQYF.